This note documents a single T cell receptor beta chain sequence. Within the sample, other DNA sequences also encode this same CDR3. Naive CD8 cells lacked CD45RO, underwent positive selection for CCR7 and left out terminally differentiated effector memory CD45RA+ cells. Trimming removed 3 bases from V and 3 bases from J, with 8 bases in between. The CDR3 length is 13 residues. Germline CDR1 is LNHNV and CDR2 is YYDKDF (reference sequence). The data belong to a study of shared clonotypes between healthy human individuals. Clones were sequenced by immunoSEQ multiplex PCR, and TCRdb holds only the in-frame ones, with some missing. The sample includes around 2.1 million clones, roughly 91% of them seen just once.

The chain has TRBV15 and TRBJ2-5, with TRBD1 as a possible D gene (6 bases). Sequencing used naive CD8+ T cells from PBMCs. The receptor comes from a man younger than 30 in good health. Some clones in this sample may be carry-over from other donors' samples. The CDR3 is CATSSRTEETQYF. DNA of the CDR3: TGTGCCACCAGCAGCAGGACAGAAGAGACCCAGTACTTC.